Listed below are T cell receptor beta chains from one sample, sequenced in a study of Graves' ophthalmopathy and Graves' hyperthyroidism. From the multiplex PCR reads, TCRdb called clonotypes with MiXCR, one entry per CDR3 protein. The sample lists about 480,000 distinct CDR3 sequences, over 13% occurring once. Sequencing used blood. The receptors derive from a woman aged 25 to 45 with Graves' ophthalmopathy. CDR3s include the opening cysteine and the closing phenylalanine or tryptophan. D genes are given only for firm matches. Rows may omit the clone size; those that give it use once, few, many or a size class.

clone size	J gene	D gene	V gene	CDR3 DNA	CDR3 protein
many	TRBJ2-2	TRBD1	TRBV15	TGTGCCACCAGCAGAGACGACAGGGACGCCGGGGAGCTGTTTTTT	CATSRDDRDAGELFF
many	TRBJ2-2	-	TRBV28	TGTGCCAGCAGTCCCGGGAGTCAGGGGGTGACCGGGGAGCTGTTTTTT	CASSPGSQGVTGELFF
few	TRBJ2-7	-	TRBV20-1	TGCAGTGCTAGAGATCGTGTGGGGCCGGACTACGAGCAGTACTTC	CSARDRVGPDYEQYF
many	TRBJ1-1	TRBD1	TRBV27	TGTGCCAGCAGTTTGTACAGGGGTCGAGCTTTCTTT	CASSLYRGRAFF
many	TRBJ2-2	-	TRBV28	TGTGCCAGCAGTTCGGGGGCGCGGGACACCGGGGAGCTGTTTTTT	CASSSGARDTGELFF
-	TRBJ1-1	-	TRBV27	TGTTGGGGCAGTGACAGCACTGAAGCTTTCTTT	CWGSDSTEAFF
many	TRBJ2-7	-	TRBV5-1	TGCGCCAGCAGCCCGCCCGGGACGGATAACTACGAGCAGTACTTC	CASSPPGTDNYEQYF
many	TRBJ2-7	-	TRBV30	TGTGCCTGGAGCGGTAACCGGGACTTCAACTTC	CAWSGNRDFNF
many	TRBJ2-5	-	TRBV11-3	TGTGCCAGCAGCCGAACATTCGATGACAGTCGCGAGACCCAGTACTTC	CASSRTFDDSRETQYF
many	TRBJ1-6	TRBD1	TRBV7-2	TGTGCCAGCAGCTTACAGGGGGCCTTCTATAATTCACCCCTCCACTTT	CASSLQGAFYNSPLHF
many	TRBJ2-7	TRBD1	TRBV2	TGTGCCAGCAGTAAGGGACAGGGGGCTATCTACGAGCAGTACTTC	CASSKGQGAIYEQYF
many	TRBJ2-7	TRBD2	TRBV7-8	TGTGCCAGCAGCTCGGGGACTAGCGGGGGACTGGCCTACGAGCAGTACTTC	CASSSGTSGGLAYEQYF
many	TRBJ1-1	-	TRBV27	TGTGCCAGCAGCTACAGGGAGTACACTGAAGCTTTCTTT	CASSYREYTEAFF
many	TRBJ2-7	-	TRBV20-1	TGCAGTGCTAGGGCTACCAGCTCCTACGAGCAGTACTTC	CSARATSSYEQYF
many	TRBJ1-1	-	TRBV18	TGTGCCAGCGCAAAGCGGGGCATGAACACTGAAGCTTTCTTT	CASAKRGMNTEAFF
many	TRBJ2-5	-	TRBV15	TGTGCCACCAGCAGCGTCGCGGGACGGGCCTTTTCGTCCCAGTACTTC	CATSSVAGRAFSSQYF
many	TRBJ1-5	-	TRBV20-1	TGCAGTGCTAGTGTTGGAAGCCTAAGCAATCAGCCCCAGCATTTT	CSASVGSLSNQPQHF
many	TRBJ1-2	TRBD1	TRBV6-5	TGTGCCAGCAGTACCTCGGGACAGGGTTTCTATGGCTACACCTTC	CASSTSGQGFYGYTF
many	TRBJ1-1	-	TRBV19	TGTGCCAGTACCTCCCCGGCCCGACTGAACACTGAAGCTTTCTTT	CASTSPARLNTEAFF
-	TRBJ1-1	-	TRBV3-1	TGTGCTAGCAGCCAAGATCAGGGTTTGTATCTGGCGGACACTGAAGCTTGCTTT	CASSQDQGLYLADTEACF
-	TRBJ1-1	TRBD1	TRBV6-1	TGTGCCAGCAGTGCAGACAGGGGAGGCTCTGAAGCTTTCTTT	CASSADRGGSEAFF
many	TRBJ1-1	-	TRBV4-1	TGCGCCAGCAGCCAAGATAGACAGCTGAACACTGAAGCTTTCTTT	CASSQDRQLNTEAFF
-	TRBJ2-5	TRBD2	TRBV30	TGTGCCTGGAGTGGACGGACTAGCGGGAGGAGGGAGACCCAGTACTTC	CAWSGRTSGRRETQYF
many	TRBJ1-1	-	TRBV6-5	TGTGCCAGCAGTTCCGCCGCGATGGTAGTCACTGAAGCTTTCTTT	CASSSAAMVVTEAFF
few	TRBJ1-6	-	TRBV19	TGTGCCAGTAGTGGGGCCTCCTATAATTCACCCCTCCACTTT	CASSGASYNSPLHF
many	TRBJ1-5	-	TRBV19	TGTGCCAGTAGTCCCGGGTCCAGGCCTCAGCCCCAGCATTTT	CASSPGSRPQPQHF
many	TRBJ2-7	TRBD1	TRBV9	TGTGCCAGCAGCGGACAGGGTCCGGGCGAGCAGTACTTC	CASSGQGPGEQYF
many	TRBJ1-5	TRBD1	TRBV6-1	TGTGCCAGCAGAAGGGACAGTACCCGCAATCAGCCCCAGCATTTT	CASRRDSTRNQPQHF
many	TRBJ2-7	TRBD2	TRBV20-1	TGCAGTGCTTGGACTAGCGGGAGGGGTTACGAGCAGTACTTC	CSAWTSGRGYEQYF
many	TRBJ2-2	-	TRBV24-1	TGTGCCACCAGTGCGAAGGGGGCGGGGACCGGGGAGCTGTTTTTT	CATSAKGAGTGELFF
many	TRBJ1-5	-	TRBV6-1	TGTGCCAGCAGTGAAAGGGCATCCCGCCATAGCAATCAGCCCCAGCATTTT	CASSERASRHSNQPQHF
-	TRBJ2-4	TRBD2	TRBV28	TGTGCCAGCAAGGCGGGAGTTAAAAACATTCAGTACTTC	CASKAGVKNIQYF
-	TRBJ1-2	TRBD1	TRBV18	TGTGCCAGCTCACCCCTCTTCGGACAGGGGGCGCAGTATAGTGGCTACACCTTC	CASSPLFGQGAQYSGYTF
many	TRBJ2-7	TRBD2	TRBV4-1	TGCGCCAGCAGCCATTCCTCCCTGGGCGGGAGGTCCTACGAGCAGTACTTC	CASSHSSLGGRSYEQYF
many	TRBJ2-2	-	TRBV24-1	TGTGCCACCAGCTCGGGGCCCGGGGAGCTGTTTTTT	CATSSGPGELFF
many	TRBJ2-5	-	TRBV6-2/TRBV6-3	TGTGCCAGCAGTTACATAGGCGTCTCACGGCGGGGAGAGACCCAGTACTTC	CASSYIGVSRRGETQYF